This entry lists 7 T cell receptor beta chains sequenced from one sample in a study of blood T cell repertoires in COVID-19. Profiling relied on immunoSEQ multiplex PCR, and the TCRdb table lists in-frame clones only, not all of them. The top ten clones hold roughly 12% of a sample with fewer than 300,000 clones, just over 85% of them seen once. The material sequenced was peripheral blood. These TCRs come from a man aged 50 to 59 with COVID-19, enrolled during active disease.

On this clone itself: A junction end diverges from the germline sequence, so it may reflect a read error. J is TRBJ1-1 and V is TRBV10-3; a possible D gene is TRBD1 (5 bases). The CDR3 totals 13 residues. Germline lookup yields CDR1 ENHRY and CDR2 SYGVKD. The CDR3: CALRQTLNTEAFF. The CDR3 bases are TGTGCCCTCAGACAGACCTTGAACACTGAAGCTTTCTTT.

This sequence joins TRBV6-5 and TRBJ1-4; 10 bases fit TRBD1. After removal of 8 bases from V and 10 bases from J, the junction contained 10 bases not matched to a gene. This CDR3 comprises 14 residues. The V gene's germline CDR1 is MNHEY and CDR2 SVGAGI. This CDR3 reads CASGVPGQGRKLFF. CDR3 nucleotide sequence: TGTGCCAGCGGAGTACCGGGACAGGGGCGAAAACTGTTTTTT.

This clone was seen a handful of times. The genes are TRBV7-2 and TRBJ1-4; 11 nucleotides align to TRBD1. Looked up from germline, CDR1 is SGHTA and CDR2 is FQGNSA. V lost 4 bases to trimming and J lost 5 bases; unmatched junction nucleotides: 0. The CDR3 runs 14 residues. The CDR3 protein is CASSWDRGNEKLFF. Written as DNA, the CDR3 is TGTGCCAGCAGCTGGGACAGGGGGAATGAAAAACTGTTTTTT.

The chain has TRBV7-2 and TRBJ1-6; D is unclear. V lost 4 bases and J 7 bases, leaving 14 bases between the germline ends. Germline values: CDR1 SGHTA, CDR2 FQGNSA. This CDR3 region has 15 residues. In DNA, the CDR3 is TGTGCCAGCAGCTCCGCCGGGTTGTTGAATTCACCCCTCCACTTT. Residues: CASSSAGLLNSPLHF.

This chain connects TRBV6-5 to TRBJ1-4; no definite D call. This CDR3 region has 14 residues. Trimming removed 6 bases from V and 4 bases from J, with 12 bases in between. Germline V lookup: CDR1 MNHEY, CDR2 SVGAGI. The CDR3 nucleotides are TGTGCCAGCAGGATGGGCAGCCTTAATGAAAAACTGTTTTTT. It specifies CASRMGSLNEKLFF.

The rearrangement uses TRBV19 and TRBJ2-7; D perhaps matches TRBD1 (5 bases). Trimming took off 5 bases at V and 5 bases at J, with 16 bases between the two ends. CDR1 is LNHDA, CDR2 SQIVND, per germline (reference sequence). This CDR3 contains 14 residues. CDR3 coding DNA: TGTGCCAGTAGTCTTTCCAGGGTCCTCGACGAGCAGTACTTC. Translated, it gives CASSLSRVLDEQYF.

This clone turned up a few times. This CDR3 is CASSPEAYSYEQYF. For the CDR3, the DNA is TGTGCCAGCAGCCCCGAGGCCTACTCCTACGAGCAGTACTTC. V is TRBV9 and J is TRBJ2-7; D not certain. Trimming removed 4 bases at V and 0 bases at J, with 11 bases between. The CDR3 totals 14 residues. CDR1 and CDR2 from the germline V gene are SGDLS and YYNGEE. Complete variable domain (other parts from reference TRBV9 and TRBJ2-7): DSGVTQTPKHLITATGQRVTLRCSPRSGDLSVYWYQQSLDQGLQFLIQYYNGEERAKGNILERFSAQQFPDLHSELNLSSLELGDSALYFCASSPEAYSYEQYFGPGTRLTVT.